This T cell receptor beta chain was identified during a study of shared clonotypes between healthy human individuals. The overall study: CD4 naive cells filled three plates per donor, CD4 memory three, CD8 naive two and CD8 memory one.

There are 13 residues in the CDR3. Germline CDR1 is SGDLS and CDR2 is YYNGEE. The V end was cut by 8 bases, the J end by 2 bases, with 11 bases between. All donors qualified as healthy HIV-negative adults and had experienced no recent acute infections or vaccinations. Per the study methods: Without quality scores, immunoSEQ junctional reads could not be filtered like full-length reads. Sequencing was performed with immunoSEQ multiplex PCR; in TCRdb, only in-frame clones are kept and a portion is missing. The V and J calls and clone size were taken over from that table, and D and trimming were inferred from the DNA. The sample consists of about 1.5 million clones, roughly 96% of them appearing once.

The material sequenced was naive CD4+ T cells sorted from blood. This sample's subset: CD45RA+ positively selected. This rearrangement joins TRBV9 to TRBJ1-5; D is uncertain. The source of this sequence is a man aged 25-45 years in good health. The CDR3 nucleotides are TGTGCCAGTAGTCGAGTGGGCAATCAGCCCCAGCATTTT. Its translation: CASSRVGNQPQHF.